These 21 T cell receptor beta chains came from one sample sequenced in a study of cytomegalovirus exposure and HLA in healthy donors (dated by TCRdb to 2017 to 2019). Library generation was performed with the immunoSEQ multiplex PCR assay. The multiplex PCR relied on a mix of 60 forward primers for TCR Vbeta segments and 13 reverse primers for TCR Jbeta segments. TCRdb retrieved this table from immuneACCESS and kept in-frame rearrangements only. Not all clones are present; in checked studies, unresolved V genes account for under half, and no reason is known for the remainder. In this sample the table shows under 200,000 clones, around three quarters of which occur a single time. About 4.6% of the sample is taken by the ten largest. Input material: PBMCs. These receptors came from a woman aged 30 to 39 in good health and CMV-seropositive.

V is TRBV6-5 and J is TRBJ2-1, with D perhaps matching TRBD2 (5 bases). Trimming took 6 bases from V and 5 from J, leaving 17 bases between them. This CDR3 has 15 amino acids. Germline V gene data show CDR1 as MNHEY and CDR2 as SVGAGI. CDR3 in amino acids: CASSTPPPGDNEQFF. The DNA for the CDR3 is TGTGCCAGCAGCACCCCCCCACCCGGGGACAATGAGCAGTTCTTC.

The V gene is TRBV7-8, the J gene TRBJ1-4, with TRBD1 as a possible D gene (6 bases). Per the germline V gene, CDR1 is SGHVS and CDR2 is FQNEAQ. V lost 5 bases and J lost 3, with 10 bases in between. The CDR3 is 14 residues long. This CDR3 is CASSPRQANEKLFF. As DNA, the CDR3 is TGTGCCAGCAGCCCTCGACAGGCTAATGAAAAACTGTTTTTT.

The chain carries TRBV2 and TRBJ1-3; 9 bases match TRBD1. The CDR3 has 17 residues. The V gene end was trimmed by 2 bases and the J gene end by 4 bases; junction bases not matched to a gene: 9. Germline assignment: CDR1 SNHLY and CDR2 FYNNEI. Written as DNA, the CDR3 is TGTGCCAGCAGTGAACATGGGACAGGGTATTCCGGAAACACCATATATTTT. Amino acids: CASSEHGTGYSGNTIYF.

The chain combines TRBV13 with TRBJ2-7, with D unclear. V lost 1 base and J 2 bases, leaving 6 bases between the germline ends. Germline-derived CDR1 and CDR2 are PRHDT and FYEKMQ (reference sequence). This CDR3 contains 13 residues. The CDR3 DNA sequence: TGTGCCAGCAGCTTAGTACCAGCCTACGAGCAGTACTTC. Translating gives CASSLVPAYEQYF.

V gene TRBV5-6 combines with J gene TRBJ2-5, with unresolved D. The CDR3 totals 12 residues. Germline CDR1 SGHDT, CDR2 YYEEEE. Trimming removed 2 bases from V and 4 bases from J, with 6 bases in between. The CDR3 DNA reads TGTGCCAGCAGCTTTGAGGCAGAGACCCAGTACTTC. It is translated as CASSFEAETQYF.

This clone was recorded only once. The rearrangement uses TRBV27 and TRBJ2-7; a possible D gene is TRBD2 (6 bases). In germline, CDR1 is MNHEY, CDR2 SMNVEV (reference sequence). The CDR3 is 14 amino acids. Trimming took 3 bases from V and 3 from J, leaving 12 bases between them. CDR3 sequence: CASSLSRGFYEQYF. DNA of the CDR3: TGTGCCAGCAGTTTGTCCCGGGGGTTCTACGAGCAGTACTTC.

V usage is TRBV6-6 and J usage is TRBJ1-2, with D perhaps matching TRBD1 (5 bases). V was pared by 0 bases and J by 4 bases, with 12 bases between. The CDR3 extends over 15 amino acids. The germline V gene encodes CDR1 MNHNY and CDR2 SVGAGI (reference sequence). The CDR3 spells CASSYSSTGAYGYTF. The CDR3 DNA sequence: TGTGCCAGCAGTTACTCATCTACTGGGGCCTATGGCTACACCTTC.

The chain couples TRBV9 to TRBJ1-4; D not resolved. V was trimmed by 4 bases and J by 8 bases, leaving 12 bases between them. There are 13 residues in the CDR3. Germline loops: CDR1 SGDLS, CDR2 YYNGEE. CDR3: CASSYSTGEKLFF. CDR3 DNA sequence: TGTGCCAGCAGCTACAGTACGGGGGAAAAACTGTTTTTT.

The rearrangement links TRBV15 to TRBJ2-1; 10 nucleotides line up with TRBD1. V lost 1 base and J lost 0; bases outside the gene matches: 0. CDR3 length: 16 amino acids. In germline, CDR1 is LNHNV, CDR2 YYDKDF (reference sequence). The DNA of the CDR3 is TGTGCCACCAGCAGAGGGACAGGGGGCTCCTACAATGAGCAGTTCTTC. This codes for CATSRGTGGSYNEQFF. The full variable domain, in which reference TRBV15 and TRBJ2-1 provide the parts outside the CDR3, is DAMVIQNPRYQVTQFGKPVTLSCSQTLNHNVMYWYQQKSSQAPKLLFHYYDKDFNNEADTPDNFQSRRPNTSFCFLDIRSPGLGDTAMYLCATSRGTGGSYNEQFFGPGTRLTVL.

The chain combines TRBV19 with TRBJ2-2; 8 bases map to TRBD1. This CDR3 has 15 amino acids. Germline CDR1 reads LNHDA; CDR2 reads SQIVND (reference sequence). V dropped 6 bases and J dropped 2; count of bases not matched to a gene: 5. The CDR3 coding sequence is TGTGCCAGTAGGGTACAGGGGGTAAACACCGGGGAGCTGTTTTTT. Its protein is CASRVQGVNTGELFF. Supplemented by reference TRBV19 and TRBJ2-2, the full variable domain reads DGGITQSPKYLFRKEGQNVTLSCEQNLNHDAMYWYRQDPGQGLRLIYYSQIVNDFQKGDIAEGYSVSREKKESFPLTVTSAQKNPTAFYLCASRVQGVNTGELFFGEGSRLTVL.

This clone was counted between two and nine times. The chain has TRBV13 and TRBJ1-2; 9 nucleotides line up with TRBD1. The CDR3 is 15 amino acids. Germline V CDR1 and CDR2: PRHDT, FYEKMQ (reference sequence). V lost 5 bases, J lost 5 bases, and 9 bases stayed unmatched. In DNA, the CDR3 is TGTGCCAGCAGCGCAGACAGGGGGGTTCGGTATGGCTACACCTTC. Translating gives CASSADRGVRYGYTF.

The chain employs TRBV9 and TRBJ2-5, with 16 bases matching TRBD2. V was clipped by 4 bases and J by 3 bases; unmatched bases: 6. The CDR3 runs 17 residues. CDR1 is SGDLS and CDR2 is YYNGEE in the germline V gene. The CDR3 sequence is CASSTGTSGRGKETQYF. As DNA, the CDR3 is TGTGCCAGCAGCACAGGGACTAGCGGGAGGGGTAAAGAGACCCAGTACTTC.

The chain couples TRBV4-2 to TRBJ1-4; no clear D. The CDR3 totals 15 residues. Trimming cost V 1 base and J 5 bases, with 11 bases left between them. Germline loops: CDR1 LGHNA, CDR2 YNFKEQ. The CDR3 here is CASSQGSRLNEKLFF. DNA of the CDR3: TGTGCCAGCAGCCAAGGGAGCCGACTGAATGAAAAACTGTTTTTT.

The chain has TRBV7-2 and TRBJ1-2; D is unclear. Per the germline V gene, CDR1 is SGHTA and CDR2 is FQGNSA. V lost 5 bases, J lost 8 bases, and 21 bases lay in between. The CDR3 extends over 15 amino acids. The CDR3 loop is CASSPFSPIGRGYTF. The CDR3 DNA is TGTGCCAGCAGCCCCTTTAGCCCAATAGGGAGAGGCTACACCTTC.

On this clone itself: Its ends do not fully match the called genes, so a read error is possible. The chain recombines TRBV7-9 with TRBJ2-7; TRBD2 matches 8 bases. This CDR3 has 14 residues. Germline V gives CDR1 SEHNR, CDR2 FQNEAQ (reference sequence). CDR3 DNA: TGTTCCAGCGAAACTAGCGGATCCGTCTACGAGCAGTACTTC. Translating gives CSSETSGSVYEQYF.

About this clone: It is unclear where the CDR3 begins or ends on the DNA, so no DNA is shown, and the CDR3 is as TCRdb lists it. The CDR3 here is CASSSSTVSTDTQYF. V and J are TRBV27 and TRBJ2-3; the table's D gene call, TRBD1, was not cross checked with the DNA. The V gene's germline CDR1 is MNHEY and CDR2 SMNVEV (reference sequence). The CDR3 is 15 residues long, counting both termini.

The chain is built from TRBV6-1 and TRBJ2-3; D remains ambiguous. The CDR3 length is 14 residues. Germline CDR1 reads MNHNS; CDR2 reads SASEGT. V lost 7 bases to trimming and J lost 6 bases, with 17 bases between them. The CDR3 spells CASNQAGPTDTQYF. The CDR3 nucleotides are TGTGCCAGCAATCAGGCAGGCCCCACGGATACGCAGTATTTT.

The rearrangement uses TRBV30 and TRBJ2-7; 10 nucleotides line up with TRBD1. V lost 4 bases and J lost 3; bases outside the gene matches: 12. This CDR3 spans 16 amino acids. CDR1 is GTSNPN and CDR2 is SVGIG in the germline V gene (reference sequence). CDR3 in amino acids: CAWTALGQGVFYEQYF. CDR3 coding DNA: TGTGCCTGGACCGCCCTCGGACAGGGGGTATTCTACGAGCAGTACTTC.

As to this clone: Sequence at one end of the junction differs from germline and may be a read error. The chain links TRBV7-9 to TRBJ2-7, with TRBD2 identical over 8 bases. CDR1 is SEHNR and CDR2 is FQNEAQ in the germline V gene (reference sequence). This CDR3 region has 15 residues. The CDR3 region is CSSSFGRGGVHEQYF. CDR3 DNA sequence: TGTTCCAGCAGCTTTGGACGGGGGGGCGTCCACGAGCAGTACTTC.

The genes are TRBV6-1 and TRBJ1-5; 11 bases are a match to TRBD1. Germline V CDR1 and CDR2: MNHNS, SASEGT. The CDR3 totals 16 residues. V lost 2 bases and J lost 4; bases outside the gene matches: 4. CDR3 sequence: CASSERRDRGNQPQHF. The CDR3 bases are TGTGCCAGCAGTGAACGCAGGGACAGGGGGAATCAGCCCCAGCATTTT.

The chain is built from TRBV4-3 and TRBJ2-1; TRBD2 agrees at 10 bases. The CDR3 is 14 residues long. CDR1 is LGHNA, CDR2 YSLEER, per germline. The V gene end was trimmed by 5 bases and the J gene end by 6 bases; junction bases not matched to a gene: 4. The CDR3 sequence: CASSFQRGGNEQFF. CDR3 DNA: TGCGCCAGCAGCTTCCAGCGGGGGGGCAATGAGCAGTTCTTC.